The rows below give T cell receptor beta chains drawn from one sample of a study of T cell responses to AZD1222 COVID-19 vaccine. TCRdb's table, derived via immunoSEQ multiplex PCR, lists solely in-frame clones and lacks some. The sample shows roughly 92,000 clones, 90% of them seen only once. Sample: peripheral blood, taken on day 0 of AZD1222 vaccination. The origin of the receptors is an adult in good health. Both conserved end residues are part of each CDR3.

v_call | cdr3_aa
TRBV5-1 | CASSSGTSGYETQYF
TRBV4-1 | CASSLLTENYGYTF
TRBV27 | CASSLRGMNTEAFF
TRBV5-1 | CASSLLAGRGANVLTF
TRBV5-1 | CASSPEVGESPLHF
TRBV4-3 | CASSQDSRTASSPLHF
TRBV5-5 | CASSENLAGGPYNEQFF
TRBV6-2/TRBV6-3 | CASSRDTDLIYTQYF
TRBV19 | CASSTSGTGEETQYF
TRBV10-3 | CAISGGGGNYGYTF
TRBV4-1 | CASSRVGGRSSYEQYF
TRBV18 | CASSPPNQNTEAFF
TRBV9 | CASSALSQNTAGYTF
TRBV5-8 | CASSLGTGRNYGYTF
TRBV4-1 | CASSQLDTRNEKLFF
TRBV19 | CASSSGGDNEQFF
TRBV5-4 | CASSLSTSLNEQFF
TRBV28 | CASSQGPTPAQHF
TRBV7-2 | CASSFQGTSSYEQYF
TRBV7-2 | CAVSGGETEAFF
TRBV7-3 | CASSPNHGEKLFF
TRBV4-3 | CASSRDRVENIQYF
TRBV5-8 | CASSLGVLNNQPQHF
TRBV18 | CASSPLFRQEGGNTIYF
TRBV6-1 | CASSEGGQPQHF
TRBV5-6 | CASRNGGGETQYF
TRBV3-1/TRBV3-2 | CASRPPATGRNQPQHF
TRBV30 | CAWSTSGAQETQYF
TRBV5-5 | CASTPVRTTEAFF
TRBV6-1 | CASSENSEKLFF
TRBV2 | CASTYRGENQPQHF
TRBV19 | CASTLEEGGNYGYTF
TRBV18 | CASSYLTEGTDTQYF
TRBV24-1 | CATSEAGFRSGYTF
TRBV30 | CAWSVGTGPYEQYF
TRBV7-2 | CASSSGTGRSNQPQHF
TRBV29-1 | CSVVGTGRSTDTQYF
TRBV4-3 | CASSQGSGARSTDTQYF
TRBV2 | CASAGTRQETQYF
TRBV5-1 | CASSLGLEQDTQYF
TRBV4-1 | CASSRGTVNTEAFF
TRBV14 | CASSQVGVNWNTEAFF
TRBV5-1 | CASSLDGQSQPQHF
TRBV12-3/TRBV12-4 | CASSIGYEQYF
TRBV18 | CASSPTGSYNSPLHF
TRBV5-4 | CASTPTVQGRTNYGYTF
TRBV19 | CASSIEGGLETQYF
TRBV29-1 | CSVISYTTTFYEQYF
TRBV14 | CASSQARGWSGNTIYF
TRBV7-2 | CASSLGDRNTGELFF
TRBV27 | CARLGPNTEAFF
TRBV5-1 | CASSEDSSNQPQHF
TRBV14 | CASSQPIGTGGTGELFF
TRBV2 | CASRPTEVGGGGYTF
TRBV9 | CASSGTASYNEQFF
TRBV7-3 | CATATAMNTEAFF
TRBV27 | CASWTGGYQPQHF
TRBV28 | CASNVWPLNTEAFF
TRBV7-3 | CASSASGRELFF